This TCR beta chain was recorded in a study of identical twins. Template switching added a universal primer site; cDNA carried unique molecular identifiers. Each CDR3 protein gets one entry after TCRdb re-called the 5' RACE reads with MiXCR. The table lists 640,000 or so distinct CDR3 sequences, approximately 6.1% of them singletons. The CDR3 is 18 amino acids. V dropped 4 bases and J dropped 5; count of bases not matched to a gene: 11. Germline CDR1 is MNHEY and CDR2 is SVGAGI. The chain combines TRBV6-5 with TRBJ2-3, with 14 bases aligning to TRBD2. This clonotype originated in a man aged 18 to 30 in good health. The sequencing input was naive T cells sorted from blood. This CDR3 is CASSSLVGLAGERDTQYF. In DNA, the CDR3 is TGTGCCAGCAGTTCACTCGTGGGACTAGCGGGAGAGAGAGATACGCAGTATTTT.